The subject of this entry is one T cell receptor (beta chain). The method was immunoSEQ multiplex PCR; TCRdb's version includes in-frame clones alone and lacks a portion of them. The data hold approximately 4,200 clones, with 91% observed a single time. The entry originates in a study of tumor T cells in aggressive B-cell lymphoma. Sequenced input: tumor tissue. This clonotype was obtained from an adult with diffuse large B cell lymphoma.

Here the CDR3 DNA reads TGTGCCAGCAGCCAACGACAGAACACTGAAGCTTTCTTT. It codes for CASSQRQNTEAFF. The chain couples TRBV11-2 to TRBJ1-1; D gene uncertain. Trimming removed 5 bases at V and 1 base at J, with 8 bases between. Germline V gene lookup returns CDR1 SGHAT and CDR2 FQNNGV. This CDR3 spans 13 amino acids. Filled out from reference TRBV11-2 and TRBJ1-1, the complete variable domain reads EAGVAQSPRYKIIEKRQSVAFWCNPISGHATLYWYQQILGQGPKLLIQFQNNGVVDDSQLPKDRFSAERLKGVDSTLKIQPAKLEDSAVYLCASSQRQNTEAFFGQGTRLTVV.